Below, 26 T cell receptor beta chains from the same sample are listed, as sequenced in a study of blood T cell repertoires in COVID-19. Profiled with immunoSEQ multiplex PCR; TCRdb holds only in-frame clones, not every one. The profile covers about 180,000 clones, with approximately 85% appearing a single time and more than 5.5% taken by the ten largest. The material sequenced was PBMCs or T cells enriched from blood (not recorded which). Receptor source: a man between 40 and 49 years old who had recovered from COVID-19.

Here the CDR3 reads CASSLSRHMNTEAFF. The CDR3 coding sequence is TGCGCCAGCAGCTTGTCGCGACACATGAACACTGAAGCTTTCTTT. The rearrangement uses TRBV5-1 and TRBJ1-1; unclear D gene. The CDR3 runs to 15 residues. From germline, CDR1 is SGHRS and CDR2 YFSETQ. V lost 1 base to trimming and J lost 0 bases, with 10 bases between them. Together with reference TRBV5-1 and TRBJ1-1, the CDR3 gives the full variable domain: KAGVTQTPRYLIKTRGQQVTLSCSPISGHRSVSWYQQTPGQGLQFLFEYFSETQRNKGNFPGRFSGRQFSNSRSEMNVSTLELGDSALYLCASSLSRHMNTEAFFGQGTRLTVV.

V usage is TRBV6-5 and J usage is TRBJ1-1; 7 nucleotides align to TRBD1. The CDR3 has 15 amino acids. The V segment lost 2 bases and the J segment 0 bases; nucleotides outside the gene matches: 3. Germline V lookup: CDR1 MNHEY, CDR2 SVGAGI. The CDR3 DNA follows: TGTGCCAGCAGTTACGCGACAGGGATGAACACTGAAGCTTTCTTT. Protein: CASSYATGMNTEAFF.

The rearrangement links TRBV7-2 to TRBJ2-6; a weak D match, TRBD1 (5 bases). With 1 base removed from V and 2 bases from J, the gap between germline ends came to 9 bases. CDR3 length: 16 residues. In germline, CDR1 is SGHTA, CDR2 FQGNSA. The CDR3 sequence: CASSLEVRAGANVLTF. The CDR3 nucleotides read TGTGCCAGCAGCTTAGAGGTCAGGGCTGGGGCCAACGTCCTGACTTTC.

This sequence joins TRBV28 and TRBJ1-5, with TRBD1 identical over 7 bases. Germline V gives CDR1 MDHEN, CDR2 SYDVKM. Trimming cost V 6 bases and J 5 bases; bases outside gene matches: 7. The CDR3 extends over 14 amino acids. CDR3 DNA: TGTGCCAGCAGCCGGACAGGAGGTGATCAGCCCCAGCATTTT. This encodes CASSRTGGDQPQHF.

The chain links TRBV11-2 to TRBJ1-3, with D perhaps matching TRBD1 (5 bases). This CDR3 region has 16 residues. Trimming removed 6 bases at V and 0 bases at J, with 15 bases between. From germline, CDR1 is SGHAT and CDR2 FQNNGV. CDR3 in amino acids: CASSIRRGSSGNTIYF. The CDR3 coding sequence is TGTGCCAGCAGTATAAGGCGGGGGTCCTCTGGAAACACCATATATTTT. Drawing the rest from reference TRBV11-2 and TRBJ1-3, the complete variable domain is EAGVAQSPRYKIIEKRQSVAFWCNPISGHATLYWYQQILGQGPKLLIQFQNNGVVDDSQLPKDRFSAERLKGVDSTLKIQPAKLEDSAVYLCASSIRRGSSGNTIYFGEGSWLTVV.

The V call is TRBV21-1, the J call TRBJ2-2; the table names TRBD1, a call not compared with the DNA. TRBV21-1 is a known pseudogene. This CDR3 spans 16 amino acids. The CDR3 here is CASSKGRQGESGELFF. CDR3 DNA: TGTGCCAGCAGCAAAGGGAGACAGGGAGAATCCGGGGAGCTGTTTTTT.

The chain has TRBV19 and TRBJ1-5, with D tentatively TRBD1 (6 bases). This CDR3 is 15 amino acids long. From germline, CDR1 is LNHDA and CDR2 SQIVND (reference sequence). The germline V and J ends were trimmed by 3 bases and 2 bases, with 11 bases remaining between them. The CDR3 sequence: CASSITGPGNQPQHF. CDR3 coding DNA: TGTGCCAGTAGTATTACAGGGCCGGGCAATCAGCCCCAGCATTTT.

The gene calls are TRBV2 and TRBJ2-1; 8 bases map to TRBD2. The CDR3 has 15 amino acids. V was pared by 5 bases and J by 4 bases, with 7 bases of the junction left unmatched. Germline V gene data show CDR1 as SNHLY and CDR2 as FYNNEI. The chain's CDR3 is CASSTSGSQYNEQFF. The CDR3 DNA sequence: TGTGCCAGCAGTACCAGCGGGAGTCAGTACAATGAGCAGTTCTTC.

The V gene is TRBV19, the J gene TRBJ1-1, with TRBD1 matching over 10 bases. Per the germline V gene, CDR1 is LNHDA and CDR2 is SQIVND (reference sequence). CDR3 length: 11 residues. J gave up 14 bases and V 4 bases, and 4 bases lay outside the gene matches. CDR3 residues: CASSTGQGVFF. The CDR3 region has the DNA TGTGCCAGTAGTACCGGACAGGGGGTCTTCTTT.

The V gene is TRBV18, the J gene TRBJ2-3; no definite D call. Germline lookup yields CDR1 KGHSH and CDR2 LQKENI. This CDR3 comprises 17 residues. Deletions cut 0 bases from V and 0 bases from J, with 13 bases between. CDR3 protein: CASSPPPASTSTDTQYF. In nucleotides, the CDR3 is TGTGCCAGCTCACCACCCCCCGCATCTACTAGCACAGATACGCAGTATTTT.

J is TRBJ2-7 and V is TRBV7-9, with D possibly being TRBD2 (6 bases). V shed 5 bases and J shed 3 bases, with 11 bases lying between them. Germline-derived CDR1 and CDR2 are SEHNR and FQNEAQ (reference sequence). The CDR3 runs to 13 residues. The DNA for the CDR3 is TGTGCCAGCAGCGCCCCCGGGAGCTACGAGCAGTACTTC. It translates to CASSAPGSYEQYF.

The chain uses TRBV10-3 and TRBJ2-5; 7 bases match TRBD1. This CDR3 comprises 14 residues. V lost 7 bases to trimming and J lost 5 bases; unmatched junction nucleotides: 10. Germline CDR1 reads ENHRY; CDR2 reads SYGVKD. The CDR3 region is CAIMVPGQRETQYF. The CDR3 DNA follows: TGTGCCATCATGGTGCCGGGACAGCGGGAGACCCAGTACTTC.

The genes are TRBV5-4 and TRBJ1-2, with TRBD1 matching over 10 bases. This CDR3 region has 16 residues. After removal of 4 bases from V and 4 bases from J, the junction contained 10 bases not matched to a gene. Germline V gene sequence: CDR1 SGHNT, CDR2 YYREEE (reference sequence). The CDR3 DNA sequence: TGTGCCAGCAGCCCTACCATGGGACAGGGGACCTATGGCTACACCTTC. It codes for CASSPTMGQGTYGYTF.

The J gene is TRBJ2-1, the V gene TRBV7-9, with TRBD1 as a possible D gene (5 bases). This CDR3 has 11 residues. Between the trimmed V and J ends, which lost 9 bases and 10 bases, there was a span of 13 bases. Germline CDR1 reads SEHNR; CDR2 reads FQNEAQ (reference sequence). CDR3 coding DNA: TGTGCCAGTAATAACCAGGGAGAGCAGTTCTTC. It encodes CASNNQGEQFF.

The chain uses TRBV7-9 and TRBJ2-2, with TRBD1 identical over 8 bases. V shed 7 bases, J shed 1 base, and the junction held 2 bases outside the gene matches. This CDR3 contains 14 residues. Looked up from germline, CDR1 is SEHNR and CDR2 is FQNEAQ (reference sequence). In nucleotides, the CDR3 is TGTGCCAGCAACGGACAGGGGAACACCGGGGAGCTGTTTTTT. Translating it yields CASNGQGNTGELFF. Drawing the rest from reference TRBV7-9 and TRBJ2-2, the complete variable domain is DTGVSQNPRHKITKRGQNVTFRCDPISEHNRLYWYRQTLGQGPEFLTYFQNEAQLEKSRLLSDRFSAERPKGSFSTLEIQRTEQGDSAMYLCASNGQGNTGELFFGEGSRLTVL.

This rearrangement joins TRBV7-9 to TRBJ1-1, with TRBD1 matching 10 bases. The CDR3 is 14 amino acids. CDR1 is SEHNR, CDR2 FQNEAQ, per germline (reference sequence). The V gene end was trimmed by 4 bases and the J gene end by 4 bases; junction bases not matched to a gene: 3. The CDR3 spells CASSSGQGPTEAFF. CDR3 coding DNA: TGTGCCAGCAGCTCGGGACAGGGGCCCACTGAAGCTTTCTTT.

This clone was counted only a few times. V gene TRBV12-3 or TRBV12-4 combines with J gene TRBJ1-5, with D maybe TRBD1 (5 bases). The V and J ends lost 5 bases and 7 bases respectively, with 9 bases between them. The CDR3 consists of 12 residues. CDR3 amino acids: CASSDQGQPQHF. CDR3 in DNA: TGTGCCAGCAGTGACCAGGGCCAGCCCCAGCATTTT.

This CDR3 reads CASSPRTGAQETQYF. The CDR3 region has the DNA TGTGCCAGCTCACCTCGGACAGGGGCCCAAGAGACCCAGTACTTC. The chain has TRBV18 and TRBJ2-5; 9 nucleotides match TRBD1. V shed 3 bases and J 1 base; nucleotides not matched to a gene: 3. Per germline, CDR1 KGHSH and CDR2 LQKENI. This CDR3 is 15 amino acids long.

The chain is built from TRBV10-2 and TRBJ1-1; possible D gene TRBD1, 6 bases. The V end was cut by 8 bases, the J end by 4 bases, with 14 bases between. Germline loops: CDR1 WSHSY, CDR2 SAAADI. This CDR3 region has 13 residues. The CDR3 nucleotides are TGCGCCAGCCGCGCAGGGGCGCTCACTGAAGCTTTCTTT. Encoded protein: CASRAGALTEAFF.

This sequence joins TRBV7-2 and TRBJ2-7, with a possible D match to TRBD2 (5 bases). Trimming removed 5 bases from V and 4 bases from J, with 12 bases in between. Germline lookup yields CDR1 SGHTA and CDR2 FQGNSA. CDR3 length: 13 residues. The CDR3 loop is CASSAIRGYEQYF. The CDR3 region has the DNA TGTGCCAGCAGCGCAATCCGGGGATACGAGCAGTACTTC.

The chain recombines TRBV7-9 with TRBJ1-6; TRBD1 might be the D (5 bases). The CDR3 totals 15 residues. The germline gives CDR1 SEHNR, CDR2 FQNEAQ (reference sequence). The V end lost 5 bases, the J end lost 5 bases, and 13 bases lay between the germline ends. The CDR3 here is CASSLAQGHNSPLHF. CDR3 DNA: TGTGCCAGCAGCCTTGCGCAGGGTCATAATTCACCCCTCCACTTT.

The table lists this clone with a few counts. The CDR3 sequence is CASSQDQVSGAFF. For the CDR3, the DNA is TGTGCCAGCAGCCAAGACCAGGTCTCTGGAGCTTTCTTT. V and J are TRBV3-1 (or the pseudogene TRBV3-2) and TRBJ1-1; no definite D call. V dropped 0 bases and J dropped 10 bases, with 12 bases sitting between them. Germline V gives CDR1 LGHDT, CDR2 YNNKEL (reference sequence). This CDR3 has 13 residues.

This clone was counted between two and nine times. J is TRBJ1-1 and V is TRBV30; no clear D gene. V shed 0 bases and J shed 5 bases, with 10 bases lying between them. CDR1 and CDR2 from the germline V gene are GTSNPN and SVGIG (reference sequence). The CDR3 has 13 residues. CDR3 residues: CAWSVQPGTEAFF. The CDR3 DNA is TGTGCCTGGAGTGTACAGCCGGGGACTGAAGCTTTCTTT.

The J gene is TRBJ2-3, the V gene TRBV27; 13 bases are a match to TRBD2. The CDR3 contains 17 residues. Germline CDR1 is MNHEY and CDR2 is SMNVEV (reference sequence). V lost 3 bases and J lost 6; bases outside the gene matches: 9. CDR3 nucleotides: TGTGCCAGCAGTTTCGGACTAGCGGGGGAGGGGTACGATACGCAGTATTTT. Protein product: CASSFGLAGEGYDTQYF.

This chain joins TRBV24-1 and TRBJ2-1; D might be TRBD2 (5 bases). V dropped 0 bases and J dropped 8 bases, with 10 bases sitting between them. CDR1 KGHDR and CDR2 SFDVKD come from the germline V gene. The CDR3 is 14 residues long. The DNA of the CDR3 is TGTGCCACCAGTGATTTGTCGGAGGTGGATGAGCAGTTCTTC. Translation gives CATSDLSEVDEQFF.

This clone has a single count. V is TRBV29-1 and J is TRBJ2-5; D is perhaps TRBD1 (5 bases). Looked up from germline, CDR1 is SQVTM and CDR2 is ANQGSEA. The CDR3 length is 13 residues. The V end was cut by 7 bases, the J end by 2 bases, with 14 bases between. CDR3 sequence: CSAPGDSQETQYF. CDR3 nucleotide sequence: TGCAGCGCCCCCGGAGACAGTCAAGAGACCCAGTACTTC.